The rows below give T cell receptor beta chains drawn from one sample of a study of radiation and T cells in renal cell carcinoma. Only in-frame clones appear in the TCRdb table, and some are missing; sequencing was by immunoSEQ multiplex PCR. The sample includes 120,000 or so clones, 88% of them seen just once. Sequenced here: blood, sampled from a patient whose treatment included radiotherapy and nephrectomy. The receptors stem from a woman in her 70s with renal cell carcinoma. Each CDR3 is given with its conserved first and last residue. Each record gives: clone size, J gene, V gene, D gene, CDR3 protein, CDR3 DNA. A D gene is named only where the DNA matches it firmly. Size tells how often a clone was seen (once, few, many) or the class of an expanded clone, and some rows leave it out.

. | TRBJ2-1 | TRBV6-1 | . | CASIRTRSEQFF | TGTGCCAGCATTCGAACTAGAAGTGAGCAGTTCTTC
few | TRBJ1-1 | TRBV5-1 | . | CASSLGRGEAFF | TGCGCCAGCAGCTTGGGCAGGGGTGAAGCTTTCTTT
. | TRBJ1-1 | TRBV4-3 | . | CASSRKGDTEAFF | TGCGCCAGCAGCCGGAAGGGGGACACTGAAGCTTTCTTT
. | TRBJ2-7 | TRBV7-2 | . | CASSSDSSSYEQYF | TGTGCCAGCAGCTCGGACAGCAGCTCCTACGAGCAGTACTTC
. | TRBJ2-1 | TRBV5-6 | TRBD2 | CASSPSAGGQNEQFF | TGTGCCAGCAGCCCTTCAGCGGGGGGCCAGAACGAGCAGTTCTTC
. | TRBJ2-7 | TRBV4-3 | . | CASSQSLNYEQYF | TGCGCCAGCAGCCAAAGCCTAAACTACGAGCAGTACTTC
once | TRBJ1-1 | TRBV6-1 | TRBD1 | CASSRGRGTEAFF | TGTGCCAGCAGCAGGGGGCGCGGGACTGAAGCTTTCTTT
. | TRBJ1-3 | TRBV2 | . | CASSGGIRLSGNTIYF | TGTGCCAGCAGTGGGGGGATTCGGCTCTCTGGAAACACCATATATTTT
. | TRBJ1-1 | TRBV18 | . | CASFGAVGTEAFF | TGTGCCAGCTTTGGAGCTGTGGGAACTGAAGCTTTCTTT
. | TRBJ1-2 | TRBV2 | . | CASSGPAPNYGYTF | TGTGCCAGCAGTGGTCCAGCCCCTAACTATGGCTACACCTTC
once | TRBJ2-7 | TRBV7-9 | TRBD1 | CASSLAGTGGASYEQYF | TGTGCCAGCAGCTTAGCGGGGACAGGGGGGGCTTCCTACGAGCAGTACTTC
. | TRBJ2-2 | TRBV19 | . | CASSVRGTGELFF | TGTGCCAGTAGTGTTCGGGGCACCGGGGAGCTGTTTTTT
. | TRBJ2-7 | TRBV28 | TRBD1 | CASSFLTGGYEQYF | TGTGCCAGCAGTTTCCTGACAGGGGGCTACGAGCAGTACTTC
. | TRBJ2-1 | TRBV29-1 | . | CSVEAGPNEQFF | TGCAGCGTTGAAGCCGGGCCCAATGAGCAGTTCTTC
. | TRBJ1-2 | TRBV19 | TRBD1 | CASRTGASNYGYTF | TGTGCCAGTAGGACAGGGGCCAGCAACTATGGCTACACCTTC
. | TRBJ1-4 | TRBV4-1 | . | CASSQVRGGDEKLFF | TGCGCCAGCAGCCAAGTTAGGGGCGGGGATGAAAAACTGTTTTTT
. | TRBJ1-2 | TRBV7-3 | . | CASSPKRDTYGYTF | TGTGCCAGCAGCCCAAAACGGGACACCTATGGCTACACCTTC
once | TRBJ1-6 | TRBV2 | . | CASSDDSTPLHF | TGTGCCAGCAGTGATGATAGTACACCCCTCCACTTT
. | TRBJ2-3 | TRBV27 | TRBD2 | CASSSRLAGSRTDTQYF | TGTGCCAGCAGTTCCCGACTAGCGGGTTCCCGCACAGATACGCAGTATTTT
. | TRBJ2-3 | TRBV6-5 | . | CASSSLGADTQYF | TGTGCCAGCAGTTCCCTAGGGGCAGATACGCAGTATTTT
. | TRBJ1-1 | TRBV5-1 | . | CASSDFISRSDTEAFF | TGCGCCAGCAGCGATTTTATCTCCAGGTCTGACACTGAAGCTTTCTTT
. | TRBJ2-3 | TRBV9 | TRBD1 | CASSRVGQGSTDTQYF | TGTGCCAGCAGCCGGGTGGGACAGGGTAGCACAGATACGCAGTATTTT
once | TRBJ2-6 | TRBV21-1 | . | CASSKERQASSGANVLTF | TGTGCCAGCAGCAAAGAAAGGCAGGCGAGCTCTGGGGCCAACGTCCTGACTTTC
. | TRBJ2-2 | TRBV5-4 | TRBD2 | CASSPIAGGANTGELFF | TGTGCCAGCAGCCCTATAGCGGGGGGAGCGAACACCGGGGAGCTGTTTTTT
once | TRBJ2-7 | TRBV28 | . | CASSWKYEQYF | TGTGCCAGCAGTTGGAAATACGAGCAGTACTTC
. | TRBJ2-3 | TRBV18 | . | CASSPVSLSTDTQYF | TGTGCCAGCTCACCAGTGTCCCTTAGCACAGATACGCAGTATTTT
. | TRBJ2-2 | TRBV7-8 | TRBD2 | CASSEPGLAGELGQLFF | TGTGCCAGCAGCGAGCCGGGACTAGCGGGGGAACTCGGTCAGCTGTTTTTT
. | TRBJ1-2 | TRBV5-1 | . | CASSSAGGPYGYTF | TGCGCCAGCAGCTCCGCCGGGGGGCCCTATGGCTACACCTTC